This T cell receptor beta chain was obtained from a study of T cell responses to AZD1222 COVID-19 vaccine. Broader study findings: With two AZD1222 doses given, Spike-specific TCR breadth and depth both rose. The CD4 TCRs associated with vaccination extended across spike and predominated at 160-218 and 743-854. Donors were largely white British and mainly female; clonal diversity was possibly underestimated. Close to half of all spike-specific TCRs reportedly target regions of the variants that are unmutated.

Here immunoSEQ multiplex PCR was the method, and the copy in TCRdb shows in-frame clones only, minus some. Among approximately 140,000 clones, roughly 90% were seen once, and the ten largest hold 2.5% to 3%. In its sample, this clone was seen once. Its cognate antigen is unknown. CDR3 length: 15 residues. V gave up 7 bases and J gave up 0 bases, with 10 bases separating them. The germline gives CDR1 MNHNY, CDR2 SVGAGI (reference sequence). V and J are TRBV6-6 and TRBJ1-6; no reliable D call. The sequenced sample was peripheral blood, obtained on day 0 of AZD1222 vaccination. The receptor was derived from an adult in good health. The CDR3 loop reads CASTPEISYNSPLHF. In nucleotides, the CDR3 is TGTGCCAGCACCCCCGAGATCTCCTATAATTCACCCCTCCACTTT.